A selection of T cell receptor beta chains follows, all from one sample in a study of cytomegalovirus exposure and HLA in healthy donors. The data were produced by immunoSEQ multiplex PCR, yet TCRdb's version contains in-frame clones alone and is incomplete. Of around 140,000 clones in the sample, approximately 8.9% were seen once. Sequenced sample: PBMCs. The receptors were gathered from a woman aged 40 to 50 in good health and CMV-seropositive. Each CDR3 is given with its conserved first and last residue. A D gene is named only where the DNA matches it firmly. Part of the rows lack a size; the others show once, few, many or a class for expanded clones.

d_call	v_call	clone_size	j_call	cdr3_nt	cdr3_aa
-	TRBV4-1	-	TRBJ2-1	TGCGCCAGCAGCCAAGAGGGGGGGGGCCGGAATGAGCAGTTCTTC	CASSQEGGGRNEQFF
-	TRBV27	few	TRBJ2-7	TGTGCCAGCAGTTTACAGGGGCGGAACGAGCAGTACTTC	CASSLQGRNEQYF
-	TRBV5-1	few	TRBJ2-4	TGCGCCAGCAGCTTGGGACAGGAGAGTCTCAAAAACATTCAGTACTTC	CASSLGQESLKNIQYF
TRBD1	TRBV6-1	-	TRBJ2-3	TGTGCCAGCAGTAGGGACAGGGGGCGCTCAGATACGCAGTATTTT	CASSRDRGRSDTQYF
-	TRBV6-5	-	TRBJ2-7	TGTGCCAGCAGCACTTTGGACAGCTACGAGCAGTACTTC	CASSTLDSYEQYF
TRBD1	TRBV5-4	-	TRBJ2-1	TGTGCCAGCCGGCCTGACAGGGGTCACAATGAGCAGTTCTTC	CASRPDRGHNEQFF
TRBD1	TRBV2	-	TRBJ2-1	TGTGCCAGCAGTACCGGGACAGGGGGGAATGAGCAGTTCTTC	CASSTGTGGNEQFF
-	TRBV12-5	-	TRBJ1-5	TGTGCTAGTGGTTTGGCGCGGGCCCATCAGCCCCAGCATTTT	CASGLARAHQPQHF
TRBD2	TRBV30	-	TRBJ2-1	TGTGCCTGGAGTGTACTTTCGGGGGGGCCCAGGTTTATGAATGAGCAGTTCTTC	CAWSVLSGGPRFMNEQFF
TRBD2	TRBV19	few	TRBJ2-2	TGTGCCAGTAGTAAAGGACTAGCGGGGGGGCTTAACACCGGGGAGCTGTTTTTT	CASSKGLAGGLNTGELFF
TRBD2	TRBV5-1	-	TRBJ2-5	TGCGCCAGCAGCACTAGCGGGGGGCTTAGACAAGAGACCCAGTACTTC	CASSTSGGLRQETQYF
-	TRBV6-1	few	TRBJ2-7	TGTGCCAGCAATTCCCTGACTTACGAGCAGTACTTC	CASNSLTYEQYF
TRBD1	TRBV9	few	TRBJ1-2	TGTGCCAGCAGCGTAGGGGGAAAGGGGGCGTACTATGGCTACACCTTC	CASSVGGKGAYYGYTF
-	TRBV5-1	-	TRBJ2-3	TGCGCCAGCAGCTTGGGGTTAGATGAGGATACGCAGTATTTT	CASSLGLDEDTQYF
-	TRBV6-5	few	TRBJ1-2	TGTGCCAGCAGCAAGTGGACGGACTCTAACTATGGCTACACCTTC	CASSKWTDSNYGYTF
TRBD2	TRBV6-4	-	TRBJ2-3	TGTGCCAGCAGTGACACGAGAAGACTAGCGGGGGGAATCAGCACAGATACGCAGTATTTT	CASSDTRRLAGGISTDTQYF
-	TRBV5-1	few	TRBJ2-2	TGCGCCAGCAGCTCTGGCACAGGGAATGTAGGGGAGCTGTTTTTT	CASSSGTGNVGELFF
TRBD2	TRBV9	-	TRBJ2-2	TGTGCCAGCAGCGTAAGGGACTACCCCCCCGGGGAGCTGTTTTTT	CASSVRDYPPGELFF
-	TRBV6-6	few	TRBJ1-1	TGTGCCATCTCCTGGGACTTGAACACTGAAGCTTTCTTT	CAISWDLNTEAFF
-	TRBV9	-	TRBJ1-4	TGTGCCAGCAGCGCGAACGACAGGAGTAATGAAAAACTGTTTTTT	CASSANDRSNEKLFF
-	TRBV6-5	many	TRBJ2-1	TGTGCCAGCAGTCCCTTGGGGGGGGGCCGTCAGCAGTTCTTC	CASSPLGGGRQQFF
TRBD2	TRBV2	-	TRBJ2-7	TGTGCCAGCAGTCGCGGACTAGCGGGGGGGTTCTCCTACGAGCAGTACTTC	CASSRGLAGGFSYEQYF
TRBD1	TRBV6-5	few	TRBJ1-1	TGTGCCAGCAGTTTGGACAGGGCGGTCACTGAAGCTTTCTTT	CASSLDRAVTEAFF
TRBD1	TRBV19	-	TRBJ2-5	TGTGCCAGTAGTGTGACAGGGACGCCAAAAGAGACCCAGTACTTC	CASSVTGTPKETQYF
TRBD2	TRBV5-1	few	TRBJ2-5	TGCGCCAGCAGCTTGATCGTCGGTAGCGGGGACCAAGAGACCCAGTACTTC	CASSLIVGSGDQETQYF
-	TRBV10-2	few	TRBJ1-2	TGCGCCAGCAGTGAGTCAGGGGCGGCTAACTATGGCTACACCTTC	CASSESGAANYGYTF
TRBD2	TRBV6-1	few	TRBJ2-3	TGTGCCACCATAGCGGGGTTAAGCACAGATACGCAGTATTTT	CATIAGLSTDTQYF
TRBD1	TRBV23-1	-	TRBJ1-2	TGCGCCAGCAGTCAGTCCCGGGACAGGGGGCGAGACTATGGCTACACCTTC	CASSQSRDRGRDYGYTF
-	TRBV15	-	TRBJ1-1	TGTGCCACCAGCGTACAGGACACTGAAGCTTTCTTT	CATSVQDTEAFF
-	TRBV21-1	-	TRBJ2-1	TGTGCCAGCACCGTGGACAGTTGTGTGTGGGTTGAGCAGTTCTTC	CASTVDSCVWVEQFF
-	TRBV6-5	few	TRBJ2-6	TGTGCCAGCAGTTATGGGGGGTCTGGGGCCAACGTCCTGACTTTC	CASSYGGSGANVLTF
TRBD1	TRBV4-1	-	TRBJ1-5	TGCGCCAGCAGCCAAGCGGGCAGGGGGAAAGGGCAGCCCCAGCATTTT	CASSQAGRGKGQPQHF
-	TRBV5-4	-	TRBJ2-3	TGTGCCAGCAGCTTGCGTCGGGATACGCAGTATTTT	CASSLRRDTQYF
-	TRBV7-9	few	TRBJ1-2	TGTGCCAGCAGCCCTCCGATCTTTGGCGGCTACACCTTC	CASSPPIFGGYTF
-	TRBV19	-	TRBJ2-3	TGTGCCAGTAGTATGAGTGTCACTACAACAGATACGCAGTATTTT	CASSMSVTTTDTQYF
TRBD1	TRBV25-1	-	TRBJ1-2	TGTGCCAGCAGAGCACAGGGGGCTGGCTACACCTTC	CASRAQGAGYTF
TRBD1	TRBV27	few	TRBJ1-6	TGTGCCAGCAGTACATGGGACAGTAATTCACCCCTCCACTTT	CASSTWDSNSPLHF
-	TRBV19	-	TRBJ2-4	TGTGCCAGTAGTATAGGAGGGACCAAAAACATTCAGTACTTC	CASSIGGTKNIQYF
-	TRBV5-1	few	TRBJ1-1	TGCGCCAGCATGGGAACAGGCTCATCCACTGAAGCTTTCTTT	CASMGTGSSTEAFF
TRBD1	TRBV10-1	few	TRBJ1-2	TGCGCCAGCAGTGAACAGGGGGCTTATATCCCGGAGAACTATGGCTACACCTTC	CASSEQGAYIPENYGYTF
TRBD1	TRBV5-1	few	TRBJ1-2	TGCGCCAGCAGCTTGGGACAGGGGTATGGCGGCTACACCTTC	CASSLGQGYGGYTF
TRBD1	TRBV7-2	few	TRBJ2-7	TGTGCCAGCACCTCCCTCCAGGACAGGGGGCGGAACGAGCAGTACTTC	CASTSLQDRGRNEQYF
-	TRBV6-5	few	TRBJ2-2	TGTGCCAGCAGTTACTTAGGGCCGGCGGGCACCGGGGAGCTGTTTTTT	CASSYLGPAGTGELFF
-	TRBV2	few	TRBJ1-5	TGTGCCAGCTCGACAGGCGATCAGCCCCAGCATTTT	CASSTGDQPQHF
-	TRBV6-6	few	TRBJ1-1	TGTGCCAGCAGTAGTCGACAGTCCGGAGCTTTCTTT	CASSSRQSGAFF
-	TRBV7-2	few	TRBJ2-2	TGTGCCAGCAGCTTTACAGGGACCGGGGAGCTGTTTTTT	CASSFTGTGELFF
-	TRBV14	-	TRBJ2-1	TGTGCCAGCAGCACATACAATGAGCAGTTCTTC	CASSTYNEQFF
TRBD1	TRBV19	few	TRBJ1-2	TGTGCCAGTAGTACCCTGCCAGGGACAGGGGACTTATATGGCTACACCTTC	CASSTLPGTGDLYGYTF
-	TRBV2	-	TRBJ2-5	TGTGCCAGCAGTACCACCGGGGGACAAGAGACCCAGTACTTC	CASSTTGGQETQYF
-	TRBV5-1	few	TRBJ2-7	TGCGCCAGCAGCTTCTCATCACGGGAGCAGTACTTC	CASSFSSREQYF
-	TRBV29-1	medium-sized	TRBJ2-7	TGCAGCGTGGGGGACAACTACGAGCAGTACTTC	CSVGDNYEQYF
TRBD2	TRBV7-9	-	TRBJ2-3	TGTGCCAGCAGCTCCGGGACTAGTCTCGCAGATACGCAGTATTTT	CASSSGTSLADTQYF
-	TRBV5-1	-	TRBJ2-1	TGCGCCAGCAGCCTGACTGTGGAGTCCTACAATGAGCAGTTCTTC	CASSLTVESYNEQFF
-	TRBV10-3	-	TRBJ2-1	TGTGCCATCAGTGTTACACCCAACAATGAGCAGTTCTTC	CAISVTPNNEQFF
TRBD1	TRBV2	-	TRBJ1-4	TGTGCCAGCAGTCAAGACAGGGGAACTAATGAAAAACTGTTTTTT	CASSQDRGTNEKLFF